The 5 T cell receptor beta chains reported below all come from one sample, sequenced in a study of T-cell memory formation after mild COVID-19 (dated by TCRdb to about 2021). Libraries were constructed by 5' RACE. For sequencing, an Illumina NovaSeq 6000 was employed. The public reads were reanalyzed by TCRdb: fastp trimming at Q25, MiXCR alignment, in-frame beta chains only. Duplicate CDR3 protein sequences are folded into a single record with the most common DNA and genes. Counted in this sample were more than 300,000 distinct CDR3 sequences; roughly 13% of them appeared once. Of the sample, about 20% is held by the ten largest clones. The sequenced sample was PBMCs or a T cell subset sorted from them (not recorded which). Source of these receptors: a man younger than 35 who had mild COVID-19 (a few samples of this study predate the infection). The sample titles of this study are shuffled in the database, so cell type and time point are left out; the donor was told from shared clones.

The rearrangement uses TRBV3-1 and TRBJ2-7; D possibly uses TRBD1 or TRBD2 (5 bases each). Germline V gene data show CDR1 as LGHDT and CDR2 as YNNKEL (reference sequence). The germline V and J ends were trimmed by 2 bases and 1 base, with 15 bases remaining between them. There are 16 residues in the CDR3. CDR3 residues: CASSQLNTGASYEQYF. The CDR3 DNA reads TGTGCCAGCAGCCAATTAAACACCGGGGCATCCTACGAGCAGTACTTC.

This clonotype was recorded a few times. The CDR3 nucleotides read TGTGCCAGCAGCTCGGGTCTTTCTAGCACAGATACGCAGTATTTT. Translating gives CASSSGLSSTDTQYF. This chain joins TRBV7-9 and TRBJ2-3, with D unresolved. Trimming removed 4 bases at V and 0 bases at J, with 11 bases between. Germline values: CDR1 SEHNR, CDR2 FQNEAQ (reference sequence). The CDR3 contains 15 residues.

The CDR3, as DNA: TGCGCCAGCAGCCCCACCACCTCCGGAATCTATGGCTACACCTTC. Translation gives CASSPTTSGIYGYTF. The V call is TRBV4-1, the J call TRBJ1-2; D uncertain. There are 15 residues in the CDR3. V lost 4 bases and J 4 bases, leaving 16 bases between the germline ends. Per the germline V gene, CDR1 is MGHRA and CDR2 is YSYEKL.

This clonotype was seen ten or more times. The chain recombines TRBV4-1 with TRBJ2-2, with no clear D. Trimming took off 3 bases at V and 4 bases at J, with 12 bases between the two ends. Germline lookup yields CDR1 MGHRA and CDR2 YSYEKL. The length of the CDR3 is 15 residues. As DNA, the CDR3 is TGCGCCAGCAGCCAGTTGGGTTTCGGCACCGGGGAGCTGTTTTTT. Amino acid sequence: CASSQLGFGTGELFF.

This clonotype was observed a few times. This chain connects TRBV10-3 to TRBJ1-2; 7 bases agree with TRBD1. There are 13 residues in the CDR3. Germline values: CDR1 ENHRY, CDR2 SYGVKD. V shed 2 bases, J shed 5 bases, and the junction held 2 bases outside the gene matches. The CDR3 loop is CAISEGTAYGYTF. The CDR3 bases are TGTGCCATCAGTGAGGGGACAGCATATGGCTACACCTTC.